One T cell receptor (beta chain) is described in this entry. This table comes from immunoSEQ multiplex PCR, and its TCRdb copy is limited to in-frame clones, with some not included. The table records more than 70,000 clones, about 90% of them present only once. The entry originates in a study of T cells after somatic rescue of genetic block. This CDR3 region has 15 residues. Deletions cut 4 bases from V and 0 bases from J, with 10 bases between. The germline CDR1 and CDR2 sequences are MNHNS and SASEGT. The origin of this receptor is a woman aged 18-35 years. The V gene is TRBV6-1, the J gene TRBJ1-3; D gene uncertain. Sequencing used peripheral blood mononuclear cells (PBMCs). CDR3 residues: CASSGGLLSGNTIYF. The CDR3 bases are TGTGCCAGCAGTGGAGGTCTACTCTCTGGAAACACCATATATTTT.